These T cell receptor beta chains were read from a single sample in a study of blood T cell repertoires in COVID-19. Data came from immunoSEQ multiplex PCR; TCRdb stores just in-frame clones and leaves some out. This table holds about 310,000 clones, about nine tenths found once. The specimen was peripheral blood. The receptors originated from a man in his fifties with active or convalescent COVID-19. Both conserved end residues are part of each CDR3. D genes are given only for firm matches.

d_gene,v_gene,j_gene,CDR3aa,CDR3nt
TRBD1,TRBV9,TRBJ1-2,CASSVAGQGGSGYTF,TGTGCCAGCAGCGTAGCCGGACAGGGGGGGAGCGGCTACACCTTC
-,TRBV28,TRBJ1-2,CASSLVLISGNGYTF,TGTGCCAGCAGTTTAGTCTTAATTTCAGGGAATGGCTACACCTTC
TRBD1,TRBV7-9,TRBJ2-7,CASSLANGQAAYEQYF,TGTGCCAGCAGCTTAGCGAACGGACAGGCTGCCTACGAGCAGTACTTC
TRBD1,TRBV5-4,TRBJ1-4,CASSMTGATNEKLFF,TGTGCCAGCAGTATGACAGGGGCAACTAATGAAAAACTGTTTTTT
TRBD1,TRBV28,TRBJ1-2,CASSSQGTGGYTF,TGTGCCAGCAGTTCCCAGGGGACAGGGGGCTACACCTTC
TRBD1,TRBV28,TRBJ1-4,CASSPAPGQLNEKLFF,TGTGCCAGCAGTCCGGCCCCGGGACAGCTTAATGAAAAACTGTTTTTT
-,TRBV9,TRBJ2-2,CASSVQGNLDTGELFF,TGTGCCAGCAGCGTTCAGGGTAACCTTGACACCGGGGAGCTGTTTTTT
-,TRBV30,TRBJ1-4,CAWIPADRTNEKLFF,TGTGCCTGGATCCCCGCGGACAGAACTAATGAAAAACTGTTTTTT
-,TRBV2,TRBJ1-2,CASSVTRQSTYGYTF,TGTGCCAGCAGCGTCACCAGACAGTCAACCTATGGCTACACCTTC
TRBD1,TRBV6-5,TRBJ2-1,CASSYPTGGSYNEQFF,TGTGCCAGCAGTTACCCGACAGGGGGCTCCTACAATGAGCAGTTCTTC